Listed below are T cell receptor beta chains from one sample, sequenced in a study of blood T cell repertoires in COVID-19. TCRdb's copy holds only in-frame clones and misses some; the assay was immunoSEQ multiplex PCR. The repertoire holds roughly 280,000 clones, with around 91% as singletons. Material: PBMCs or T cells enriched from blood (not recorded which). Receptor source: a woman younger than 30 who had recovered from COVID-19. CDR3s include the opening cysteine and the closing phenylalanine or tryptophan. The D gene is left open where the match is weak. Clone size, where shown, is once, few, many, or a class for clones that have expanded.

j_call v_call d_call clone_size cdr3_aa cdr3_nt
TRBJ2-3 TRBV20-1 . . CSAEGVGTQYF TGCAGTGCAGAGGGGGTCGGCACGCAGTATTTT
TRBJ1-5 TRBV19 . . CASSRVAGQPQHF TGTGCCAGTAGTAGGGTCGCGGGGCAGCCCCAGCATTTT
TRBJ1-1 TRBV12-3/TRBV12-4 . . CASSLGGPTEAFF TGTGCCAGCAGTTTGGGAGGGCCCACTGAAGCTTTCTTT
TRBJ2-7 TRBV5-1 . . CASSLRQLSYEQYF TGCGCCAGCAGCCTAAGACAGCTTTCCTACGAGCAGTACTTC
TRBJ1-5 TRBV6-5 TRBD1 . CASSLGQGVNQPQHF TGTGCCAGCAGCCTGGGACAGGGTGTCAATCAGCCCCAGCATTTT
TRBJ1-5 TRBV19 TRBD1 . CASSTPGQGLENQPQHF TGTGCCAGTAGCACACCGGGACAGGGATTAGAAAATCAGCCCCAGCATTTT
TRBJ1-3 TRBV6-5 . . CASRVTGSGNTIYF TGTGCCAGCAGGGTGACAGGCTCTGGAAACACCATATATTTT
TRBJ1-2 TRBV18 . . CASSPGQGTYGYTF TGTGCCAGCTCACCCGGGCAGGGAACCTATGGCTACACCTTC
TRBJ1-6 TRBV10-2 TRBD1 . CASMKGQDGSPLHF TGCGCCAGCATGAAGGGACAGGACGGTTCACCCCTCCACTTT
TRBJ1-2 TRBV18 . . CASSPAQGLVGYTF TGTGCCAGCTCACCAGCTCAGGGCTTAGTAGGCTACACCTTC
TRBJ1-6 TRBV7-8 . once CASSVRSSYNSPLHF TGTGCCAGCAGCGTCAGAAGCTCCTATAATTCACCCCTCCACTTT
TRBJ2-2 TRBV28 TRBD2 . CASSLYSGGTGELFF TGTGCCAGCAGTTTATATAGCGGGGGCACCGGGGAGCTGTTTTTT
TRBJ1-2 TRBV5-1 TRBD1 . CASSNKGQGDYGYTF TGCGCCAGCAGTAATAAAGGACAGGGTGACTATGGCTACACCTTC
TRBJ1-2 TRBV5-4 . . CASSRGSTDYGYTF TGTGCCAGCAGCCGGGGGTCCACCGACTATGGCTACACCTTC
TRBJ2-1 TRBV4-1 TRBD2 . CASSQVPPAGGSNEQFF TGCGCCAGCAGCCAAGTCCCCCCAGCGGGGGGCAGCAATGAGCAGTTCTTC
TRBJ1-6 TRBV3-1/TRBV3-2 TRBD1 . CASSQDRGRALHF TGTGCCAGCAGCCAAGACAGGGGGCGGGCCCTCCACTTT
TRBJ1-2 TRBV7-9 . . CASSSGADSYGYTF TGTGCCAGCAGCTCCGGGGCGGACAGCTATGGCTACACCTTC
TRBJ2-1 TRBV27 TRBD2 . CASRTSGGASTGFF TGTGCCAGCAGAACTAGCGGGGGGGCCTCGACTGGGTTCTTC
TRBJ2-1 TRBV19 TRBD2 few CASSMGLAGFDEQFF TGTGCCAGTAGTATGGGACTAGCGGGGTTCGATGAGCAGTTCTTC
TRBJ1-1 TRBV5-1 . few CASSPAGVQHTEAFF TGCGCCAGCAGCCCGGCGGGGGTGCAACACACTGAAGCTTTCTTT
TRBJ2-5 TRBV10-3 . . CAISESGEPQETQYF TGTGCCATCAGTGAGTCGGGAGAACCCCAAGAGACCCAGTACTTC
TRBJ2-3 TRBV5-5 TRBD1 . CASSSRTGSGDTQYF TGTGCCAGCAGCTCCCGGACAGGGTCGGGGGATACGCAGTATTTT
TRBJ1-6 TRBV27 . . CASSLSPRNSPLHF TGTGCCAGCAGTTTATCCCCGAGGAATTCACCCCTCCACTTT
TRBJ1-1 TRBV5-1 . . CASSSTGNTEAFF TGCGCCAGCAGCTCAACGGGGAACACTGAAGCTTTCTTT
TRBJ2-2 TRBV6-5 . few CASSRRTPNTGELFF TGTGCCAGCAGTAGACGGACACCGAACACCGGGGAGCTGTTTTTT
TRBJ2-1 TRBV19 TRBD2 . CASSVRLAGGQSSYNEQFF TGTGCCAGTAGTGTCCGACTAGCGGGGGGGCAGAGCTCCTACAATGAGCAGTTCTTC
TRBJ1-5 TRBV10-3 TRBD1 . CAIRRQGPNQPQHF TGTGCCATCAGAAGACAGGGCCCGAATCAGCCCCAGCATTTT